This TCR beta chain was captured by sequencing in a study of T cells in Graves' hyperthyroidism and ophthalmopathy. Study in general: Before treatment of any kind, peripheral blood was taken at initial diagnosis.

This clonotype was picked up many times. Its antigen is undetermined. RNA transcripts were the template for amplifying TCR beta CDR3 regions. RT-PCR in the first round (using the HTBI primer set) targeted the TCR CDR3. TCRdb reanalysed the multiplex PCR reads using MiXCR and keeps one entry per CDR3 protein. Of about 720,000 distinct CDR3 sequences listed, 18% are singletons. The CDR3 runs to 14 residues. CDR1 SEHNR and CDR2 FQNEAQ come from the germline V gene (reference sequence). Study-wide results and limits: Peripheral blood also featured most of the thyroid clonotypes expanded above 0.001.

The chain carries TRBV7-9 and TRBJ1-1, with D possibly matching TRBD1 (6 bases). The receptor was isolated from a woman aged 45-59 years with Graves' hyperthyroidism that later progressed to Graves' ophthalmopathy. The sequenced sample was blood. As DNA, the CDR3 is TGTGCAGCAGGGGCACTTTTAATGAACACTGAAGCTTTCTTT. Protein sequence: CAAGALLMNTEAFF.